These T cell receptor beta chains were read from a single sample in a study of cytomegalovirus exposure and HLA in healthy donors. Produced via immunoSEQ multiplex PCR; TCRdb's table is partial and in-frame only. The data contain about 150,000 clones, around four fifths of them singletons. Sequencing used PBMCs. Every receptor here comes from a boy aged 2-9 years in good health and CMV-seronegative. The CDR3 runs from the conserved cysteine through the conserved F or W. The D gene is left open where the match is weak. Size is omitted from some rows. Given values are once, few, many or a class for expanded clones.

size: NA; V: TRBV4-3; J: TRBJ1-2; D: NA; DNA: TGCGCCAGCAGCCCATCCGGGACAAAAAGCTATGGCTACACCTTC; CDR3: CASSPSGTKSYGYTF
size: once; V: TRBV30; J: TRBJ1-2; D: NA; DNA: TGTGCCTGGAGTGAAAGATACAGCAATGGCTACACCTTC; CDR3: CAWSERYSNGYTF
size: NA; V: TRBV30; J: TRBJ2-5; D: NA; DNA: TGTGCCTGGAGTGTAGATTTGCAGGACAGAGCCTCCCGTAGCCAAGAGACCCAGTACTTC; CDR3: CAWSVDLQDRASRSQETQYF
size: NA; V: TRBV30; J: TRBJ2-3; D: NA; DNA: TGTGCCTGGGCGGGGACTTTTCTTAGCACAGATACGCAGTATTTT; CDR3: CAWAGTFLSTDTQYF
size: once; V: TRBV12-5; J: TRBJ1-1; D: NA; DNA: TGTGCTAGTGGTTTCCTTAACACTGAAGCTTTCTTT; CDR3: CASGFLNTEAFF
size: NA; V: TRBV7-2; J: TRBJ2-3; D: NA; DNA: TGTGCCAGCAGCTTCCAAGATACGCAGTATTTT; CDR3: CASSFQDTQYF
size: NA; V: TRBV6-5; J: TRBJ2-3; D: TRBD2; DNA: TGTGCCAGCAGTCACCGGGACTATGAGGCAGATACGCAGTATTTT; CDR3: CASSHRDYEADTQYF
size: NA; V: TRBV7-6; J: TRBJ1-1; D: NA; DNA: TGTGCCAGCAGCTTAGCCAGGGGCAGGGCCACTGAAGCTTTCTTT; CDR3: CASSLARGRATEAFF
size: NA; V: TRBV6-6; J: TRBJ2-7; D: NA; DNA: TGTGCCAGCAGTTACCGGGACACCGTCTACGAGCAGTACTTC; CDR3: CASSYRDTVYEQYF
size: NA; V: TRBV9; J: TRBJ2-1; D: NA; DNA: TGTGCCAGCAGCGCGTGGGGGGGGCGTGACAATGAGCAGTTCTTC; CDR3: CASSAWGGRDNEQFF
size: NA; V: TRBV2; J: TRBJ2-7; D: TRBD2; DNA: TGTGCCAGCAGTGAATCTTTGGGGGGGTTCGACGAGCAGTACTTC; CDR3: CASSESLGGFDEQYF
size: NA; V: TRBV19; J: TRBJ2-2; D: NA; DNA: TGTGCCAGTAGTATAGCCATAAGCGTCGGGGAGCTGTTTTTT; CDR3: CASSIAISVGELFF
size: NA; V: TRBV15; J: TRBJ1-2; D: NA; DNA: TGTGCCACCAGCAGTTTCCCCCCGCAGGATATTTCCTATGGCTACACCTTC; CDR3: CATSSFPPQDISYGYTF
size: NA; V: TRBV6-5; J: TRBJ1-2; D: NA; DNA: TGTGCCAGCAGTTATAGGAGTTCTGGGGGCTACACCTTC; CDR3: CASSYRSSGGYTF
size: NA; V: TRBV6-1; J: TRBJ2-7; D: TRBD1; DNA: TGTGCCACGCACTGGACAGGGATCCCCTACGAGCAGTACTTC; CDR3: CATHWTGIPYEQYF
size: once; V: TRBV5-1; J: TRBJ1-1; D: NA; DNA: TGCGCCAGCAGCTTGGCCGCAGGAATGAACACTGAAGCTTTCTTT; CDR3: CASSLAAGMNTEAFF
size: NA; V: TRBV30; J: TRBJ1-1; D: NA; DNA: TGTGCCTGGAGTGTACTAGGGAACACTGAAGCTTTCTTT; CDR3: CAWSVLGNTEAFF
size: NA; V: TRBV7-9; J: TRBJ1-2; D: TRBD1; DNA: TGTGCCAGCACATCCGGGACAGCTATCTATGGCTACACCTTC; CDR3: CASTSGTAIYGYTF
size: NA; V: TRBV5-4; J: TRBJ1-2; D: NA; DNA: TGTGCCAGCAGCTTGGGACAGGCCCTTTATGGCTACACCTTC; CDR3: CASSLGQALYGYTF
size: NA; V: TRBV4-3; J: TRBJ2-3; D: NA; DNA: TGCGCCAGCAGCCAAGATGGGGAGACAGATACGCAGTATTTT; CDR3: CASSQDGETDTQYF
size: NA; V: TRBV11-2; J: TRBJ2-1; D: TRBD2; DNA: TGTGCCAGCAGCTTACGGGAGGGGCCGAATGAGCAGTTCTTC; CDR3: CASSLREGPNEQFF
size: NA; V: TRBV18; J: TRBJ2-5; D: TRBD1; DNA: TGTGCCAGCTCAGCCCGGGACAGGGAACAAGAGACCCAGTACTTC; CDR3: CASSARDREQETQYF
size: NA; V: TRBV6-1; J: TRBJ1-3; D: NA; DNA: TGTGCCAGCAGTGTTGGACAGCGCTCTGGAAACACCATATATTTT; CDR3: CASSVGQRSGNTIYF
size: NA; V: TRBV19; J: TRBJ2-1; D: TRBD2; DNA: TGTGCCAGTAGTATCGGTAGCGGGTTCAATGAGCAGTTCTTC; CDR3: CASSIGSGFNEQFF
size: NA; V: TRBV7-6; J: TRBJ2-6; D: TRBD1; DNA: TGTGCCAGCAGCCTACAGGGGGCTGGGGCCAACGTCCTGACTTTC; CDR3: CASSLQGAGANVLTF
size: NA; V: TRBV6-5; J: TRBJ2-2; D: TRBD2; DNA: TGTGCCACCCGAGCGGGGGGTGTCACCGGGGAGCTGTTTTTT; CDR3: CATRAGGVTGELFF
size: NA; V: TRBV6-4; J: TRBJ2-3; D: NA; DNA: TGTGCCAGCAGTGACGGGCAGGGGAAGGCCACAGATACGCAGTATTTT; CDR3: CASSDGQGKATDTQYF
size: NA; V: TRBV15; J: TRBJ1-1; D: NA; DNA: TGTGCCACCAGCAGAGTCAGGATGAACACTGAAGCTTTCTTT; CDR3: CATSRVRMNTEAFF
size: NA; V: TRBV7-5; J: TRBJ2-5; D: NA; DNA: TGTGCCAGAAGCCCGAAGGAAGCCCCCCCGGGGGGGGAGACCCAGTACTTC; CDR3: CARSPKEAPPGGETQYF
size: NA; V: TRBV29-1; J: TRBJ2-5; D: NA; DNA: TGCAGCGTTACGAGCACCGAGACCCAGTACTTC; CDR3: CSVTSTETQYF
size: NA; V: TRBV7-9; J: TRBJ2-4; D: TRBD1; DNA: TGTGCCAGCAGCTCGGAACTCCCCGGGACAGGGTGGGCAAAAAACATTCAGTACTTC; CDR3: CASSSELPGTGWAKNIQYF
size: NA; V: TRBV7-9; J: TRBJ2-1; D: TRBD2; DNA: TGTGCCAGCAGCCCATCTAGCGGCGACTCCTACAATGAGCAGTTCTTC; CDR3: CASSPSSGDSYNEQFF
size: NA; V: TRBV19; J: TRBJ2-2; D: NA; DNA: TGTGCCAGTAGTGAGATGAGCCTATCGAACACCGGGGAGCTGTTTTTT; CDR3: CASSEMSLSNTGELFF
size: NA; V: TRBV2; J: TRBJ2-3; D: TRBD2; DNA: TGTGCCAGCACCAACCCTAGCGGTGCTAGCACAGATACGCAGTATTTT; CDR3: CASTNPSGASTDTQYF
size: NA; V: TRBV10-1; J: TRBJ2-5; D: NA; DNA: TGCGCCAGCATTACCACCGGGGGACGGACCCAGTACTTC; CDR3: CASITTGGRTQYF
size: NA; V: TRBV7-6; J: TRBJ2-2; D: TRBD2; DNA: TGTGCCAGCAGCTCTGAAGCGGGAGGGGCCGGGGAGCTGTTTTTT; CDR3: CASSSEAGGAGELFF
size: NA; V: TRBV7-9; J: TRBJ2-2; D: NA; DNA: TGTGCCAGCAGCTCATACACCGGGGAGCTGTTTTTT; CDR3: CASSSYTGELFF
size: NA; V: TRBV6-5; J: TRBJ2-5; D: NA; DNA: TGTGCCAGCAGAACCCCCGCGGGCGGGACCCAGTACTTC; CDR3: CASRTPAGGTQYF
size: NA; V: TRBV30; J: TRBJ2-5; D: NA; DNA: TGTGCCTGGGATGACAGGCACCGGAGTCAAGAGACCCAGTACTTC; CDR3: CAWDDRHRSQETQYF
size: NA; V: TRBV5-1; J: TRBJ2-5; D: NA; DNA: TGCGCCAGCAGCTTGCCTCGGGGGAGCTTACAAGAGACCCAGTACTTC; CDR3: CASSLPRGSLQETQYF
size: few; V: TRBV5-1; J: TRBJ1-2; D: NA; DNA: TGCGCCAGCAGGACCGACGGGCAGGGCTATGGCTACACCTTC; CDR3: CASRTDGQGYGYTF
size: NA; V: TRBV14; J: TRBJ2-2; D: NA; DNA: TGTGCCAGCAGCTACGGGGGGGAGCTGTTTTTT; CDR3: CASSYGGELFF
size: once; V: TRBV4-3; J: TRBJ2-3; D: TRBD2; DNA: TGCGCCAGCAGCCTAACCAGACTAGCGGGGACAGATACGCAGTATTTT; CDR3: CASSLTRLAGTDTQYF
size: NA; V: TRBV19; J: TRBJ1-3; D: TRBD1; DNA: TGTGCCAGCGGACAGGGGCGTAATGGAAACACCATATATTTT; CDR3: CASGQGRNGNTIYF
size: NA; V: TRBV6-6; J: TRBJ1-2; D: NA; DNA: TGTGCCAGCAGTTCCCTGGTAGACAGGACCGACTATGGCTACACCTTC; CDR3: CASSSLVDRTDYGYTF
size: NA; V: TRBV30; J: TRBJ2-7; D: TRBD1; DNA: TGTGCCTGGAGTGTACGTAACAGGGGGCAAGGCGAGCAGTACTTC; CDR3: CAWSVRNRGQGEQYF
size: NA; V: TRBV10-3; J: TRBJ2-2; D: NA; DNA: TGTGCCACCTCAGCCCGGGAGACCGGGGAGCTGTTTTTT; CDR3: CATSARETGELFF
size: NA; V: TRBV6-5; J: TRBJ2-1; D: TRBD1; DNA: TGTGCCAGCAGTAACCGGGACAGTAGGGATGAGCAGTTCTTC; CDR3: CASSNRDSRDEQFF
size: NA; V: TRBV27; J: TRBJ2-3; D: NA; DNA: TGTGCCAGCAGTCCCAGCAGCGCCACTAGCACAGATACGCAGTATTTT; CDR3: CASSPSSATSTDTQYF
size: few; V: TRBV5-8; J: TRBJ2-7; D: TRBD1; DNA: TGTGCCAGCATCCAAGAGGACAGGGAGAGCTCCTACGAGCAGTACTTC; CDR3: CASIQEDRESSYEQYF
size: NA; V: TRBV19; J: TRBJ1-3; D: NA; DNA: TGTGCCAGTACCACGGGACATTCCTCTGGAAACACCATATATTTT; CDR3: CASTTGHSSGNTIYF